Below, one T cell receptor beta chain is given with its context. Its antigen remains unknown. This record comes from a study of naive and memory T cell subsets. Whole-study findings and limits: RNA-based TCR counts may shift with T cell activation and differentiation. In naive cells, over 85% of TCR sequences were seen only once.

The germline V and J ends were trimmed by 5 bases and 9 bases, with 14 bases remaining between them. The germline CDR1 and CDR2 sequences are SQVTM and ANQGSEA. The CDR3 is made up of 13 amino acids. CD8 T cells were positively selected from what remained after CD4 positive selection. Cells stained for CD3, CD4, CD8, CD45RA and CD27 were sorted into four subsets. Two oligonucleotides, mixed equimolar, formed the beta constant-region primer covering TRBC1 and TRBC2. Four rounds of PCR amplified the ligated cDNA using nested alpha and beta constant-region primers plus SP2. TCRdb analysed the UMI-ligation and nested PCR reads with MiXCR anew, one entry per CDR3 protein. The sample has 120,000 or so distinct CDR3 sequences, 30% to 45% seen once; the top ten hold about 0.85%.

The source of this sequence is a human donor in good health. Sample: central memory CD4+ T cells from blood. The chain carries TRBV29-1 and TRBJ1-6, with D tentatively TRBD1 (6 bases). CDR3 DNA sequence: TGCAGCGTTCAAGGGGTCAGGGGTTCACCCCTCCACTTT. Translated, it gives CSVQGVRGSPLHF.